This TCR beta chain came from a study of blood T cell repertoires in COVID-19. Study background: Sample material is recorded as cDNA or gDNA derived from T cells, B-cell-depleted T cells, or PBMCs.

Patients at the Seattle site were enrolled during active infection and followed longitudinally. Trimming took 1 base from V and 1 from J; bases not matched to a gene: 8. Germline V lookup: CDR1 MDHEN, CDR2 SYDVKM. The CDR3 extends over 18 amino acids. Method: immunoSEQ multiplex PCR; TCRdb's copy keeps in-frame clones and lacks some. The table lists tens of thousands of clones, 77% of them singletons. The chain uses TRBV28 and TRBJ1-2; TRBD1 matches at 11 bases. Sequencing was performed on peripheral blood. The receptor comes from a man between 65 and 80 years old with COVID-19, enrolled during active disease. CDR3 bases: TGTGCCAGCAGTTTATATGGCCCCGGGACAGGGGGTAACTATGGCTACACCTTC. Translation: CASSLYGPGTGGNYGYTF.